These 23 T cell receptor beta chains came from one sample sequenced in a study of blood T cell repertoires in COVID-19. Assay: immunoSEQ multiplex PCR; the TCRdb copy retains only in-frame clones and omits some. Of 130,000 or so clones in the sample, around 75% were seen once. Sequencing input: peripheral blood. The origin of the receptors is a woman between 65 and 79 years old with COVID-19, enrolled during active disease.

This chain uses TRBV5-4 with TRBJ1-1; TRBD1 matches at 7 bases. CDR3 length equals 15 residues. V shed 0 bases and J 1 base; nucleotides not matched to a gene: 3. Germline CDR1 and CDR2: SGHNT and YYREEE (reference sequence). The CDR3 loop reads CASSLAAGGNTEAFF. The CDR3 DNA is TGTGCCAGCAGCTTGGCGGCAGGGGGGAACACTGAAGCTTTCTTT.

The chain recombines TRBV19 with TRBJ2-2, with D unclear. Germline-derived CDR1 and CDR2 are LNHDA and SQIVND (reference sequence). Trimming cost V 6 bases and J 2 bases, with 13 bases left between them. The CDR3 consists of 15 residues. The CDR3 bases are TGTGCCAGTAGCAGTAGCTGGATCAACACCGGGGAGCTGTTTTTT. As protein: CASSSSWINTGELFF.

The chain couples TRBV4-1 to TRBJ2-7, with D perhaps matching TRBD2 (6 bases). CDR1 and CDR2 (germline): MGHRA, YSYEKL. Trimming stripped 6 bases from V and 2 bases from J, with 17 bases between. This CDR3 contains 15 residues. The CDR3 region is CASSAPLGGTYEQYF. The DNA of the CDR3 is TGCGCCAGCAGTGCCCCCCTGGGGGGAACCTACGAGCAGTACTTC.

This clone was seen only a few times. This sequence joins TRBV14 and TRBJ2-7; 12 positions match TRBD2. This CDR3 has 14 residues. V lost 4 bases, J lost 3 bases, and 1 base stayed unmatched. Germline V lookup: CDR1 SGHDN, CDR2 FVKESK. DNA for the CDR3: TGTGCCAGCAGCCGACTAGCGGGAGACTACGAGCAGTACTTC. Amino acids: CASSRLAGDYEQYF.

The J gene is TRBJ2-3, the V gene TRBV29-1, with D perhaps TRBD2 (7 bases). This CDR3 is 13 amino acids long. V was trimmed by 4 bases and J by 4 bases, leaving 12 bases between them. CDR1 and CDR2 from the germline V gene are SQVTM and ANQGSEA. CDR3 coding DNA: TGCAGCGTTGGAGGGGGGGGCGCAGATACGCAGTATTTT. Amino acid sequence: CSVGGGGADTQYF.

The chain recombines TRBV4-3 with TRBJ1-1; D ambiguous. Germline CDR1 and CDR2: LGHNA and YSLEER. V was clipped by 0 bases and J by 7 bases, with 9 bases between them. The CDR3 loop spans 13 amino acids. The DNA for the CDR3 is TGCGCCAGCAGCCAAGAGGGAGCGGGTGAAGCTTTCTTT. Its translation is CASSQEGAGEAFF.

V usage is TRBV18 and J usage is TRBJ1-6, with TRBD1 as a possible D gene (5 bases). The germline V gene has CDR1 KGHSH and CDR2 LQKENI. The V end was cut by 3 bases, the J end by 6 bases, with 6 bases between. The CDR3 is 13 residues long. The DNA of the CDR3 is TGTGCCAGCTCACCCGACAGTAATTCACCCCTCCACTTT. This sequence encodes CASSPDSNSPLHF.

This clone has a single count. The rearrangement joins TRBV24-1 to TRBJ2-7; tentatively, D is TRBD1 (6 bases). The CDR3 contains 12 residues. Per germline, CDR1 KGHDR and CDR2 SFDVKD. V was trimmed by 4 bases and J by 4 bases, leaving 7 bases between them. CDR3 loop: CATSEGQYEQYF. DNA of the CDR3: TGTGCCACCAGTGAAGGACAGTACGAGCAGTACTTC.

The sample holds one count of this clone. The V call is TRBV4-1, the J call TRBJ1-2; 11 bases map to TRBD1. Germline values: CDR1 MGHRA, CDR2 YSYEKL. The CDR3 is made up of 18 amino acids. With V trimmed by 4 bases and J by 2 bases, 12 bases remained unmatched. The CDR3 here is CASSPTRDRGGLNYGYTF. The CDR3 DNA is TGCGCCAGCAGCCCGACCAGGGACAGGGGGGGTTTGAACTATGGCTACACCTTC.

The rearrangement joins TRBV3-1 (or the pseudogene TRBV3-2) to TRBJ1-2; D not resolved. The germline CDR1 and CDR2 sequences are LGHDT and YNNKEL (reference sequence). Deletions cut 0 bases from V and 8 bases from J, with 13 bases between. The CDR3 totals 14 residues. CDR3 loop: CASSQDPRGGGYTF. CDR3 nucleotides: TGTGCCAGCAGCCAAGATCCCCGAGGCGGAGGCTACACCTTC.

Only a few counts were recorded for this clone. This sequence joins TRBV7-9 and TRBJ1-3; no reliable D call. With 5 bases removed from V and 0 bases from J, the gap between germline ends came to 14 bases. This CDR3 contains 16 residues. Germline assignment: CDR1 SEHNR and CDR2 FQNEAQ (reference sequence). CDR3 coding DNA: TGTGCCAGCAGCCAGGTGGGCAGCAGCTCTGGAAACACCATATATTTT. Its translation is CASSQVGSSSGNTIYF.

The chain uses TRBV6-2 or TRBV6-3 and TRBJ1-2, with D possibly being TRBD1 (6 bases). Germline V gene lookup returns CDR1 MNHEY and CDR2 SVGEGT. Trimming took 5 bases from V and 5 from J, leaving 9 bases between them. This CDR3 spans 12 amino acids. CDR3 amino acids: CASSRTEYGYTF. For the CDR3, the DNA is TGTGCCAGCAGTCGGACAGAATATGGCTACACCTTC.

The J gene is TRBJ1-6, the V gene TRBV19, with 8 bases aligning to TRBD1. Germline CDR1 and CDR2: LNHDA and SQIVND (reference sequence). The CDR3 spans 13 residues. Unmatched junction bases numbered 4, after V lost 5 bases and J lost 10 bases. Here the CDR3 DNA reads TGTGCCAGTAGTCAGGGGGCTCGGTCACCCCTCCACTTT. Translation gives CASSQGARSPLHF.

The chain has TRBV7-2 and TRBJ1-3; D remains ambiguous. V gave up 1 base and J gave up 9 bases, with 16 bases separating them. The CDR3 runs to 15 residues. CDR1 SGHTA and CDR2 FQGNSA come from the germline V gene. CDR3 in DNA: TGTGCCAGCAGCTTAGACCTGGAGCCGGAACGCACCATATATTTT. Amino acids: CASSLDLEPERTIYF.

The chain is built from TRBV3-1 (or the pseudogene TRBV3-2) and TRBJ1-2, with D possibly TRBD1 on 5 matching bases. Germline V gene data show CDR1 as LGHDT and CDR2 as YNNKEL (reference sequence). Trimming left V 1 base short and J 6 bases short, with 12 bases between. CDR3 length: 14 amino acids. The CDR3 region has the DNA TGTGCCAGCAGCCAAGCTACAGGTACCCATGGCTACACCTTC. Translated: CASSQATGTHGYTF.

The chain employs TRBV19 and TRBJ2-1; tentatively, D is TRBD2 (6 bases). The ends were cut back, 5 bases at V and 3 bases at J, with 23 bases in the middle. The CDR3 contains 18 residues. Germline CDR1 LNHDA, CDR2 SQIVND (reference sequence). CDR3 amino acids: CASSPRTPGTGDYNEQFF. DNA of the CDR3: TGTGCCAGTAGTCCCCGAACCCCCGGGACGGGGGACTACAATGAGCAGTTCTTC.

The chain is built from TRBV2 and TRBJ1-2, with 9 bases matching TRBD1. The CDR3 totals 14 residues. Trimming cost V 7 bases and J 2 bases; bases outside gene matches: 5. Germline loops: CDR1 SNHLY, CDR2 FYNNEI. The CDR3 DNA sequence: TGTGCCAGCATGGGGACAGGGACGAACTATGGCTACACCTTC. Its protein product is CASMGTGTNYGYTF.

The genes are TRBV19 and TRBJ2-7, with TRBD1 matching over 12 bases. CDR3 length: 16 residues. V lost 5 bases and J lost 4; bases outside the gene matches: 9. The germline gives CDR1 LNHDA, CDR2 SQIVND (reference sequence). This CDR3 reads CASSGPGQGALYEQYF. The CDR3 DNA sequence: TGTGCCAGTAGTGGACCGGGACAGGGGGCTTTGTACGAGCAGTACTTC.

This clone has only one observation. The genes are TRBV2 and TRBJ2-5; TRBD2 matches at 7 bases. Losses at the gene ends were 7 bases for V and 5 bases for J; bases not matched to a gene: 10. CDR1 SNHLY and CDR2 FYNNEI come from the germline V gene. The CDR3 runs to 14 residues. This CDR3 is CASNLLAPDETQYF. The CDR3 DNA is TGTGCCAGCAATCTACTAGCGCCTGACGAGACCCAGTACTTC. The full variable domain, in which reference TRBV2 and TRBJ2-5 provide the parts outside the CDR3, is EPEVTQTPSHQVTQMGQEVILRCVPISNHLYFYWYRQILGQKVEFLVSFYNNEISEKSEIFDDQFSVERPDGSNFTLKIRSTKLEDSAMYFCASNLLAPDETQYFGPGTRLLVL.

About this clone: The same CDR3 is also encoded by other DNA sequences in this sample. V usage is TRBV4-2 and J usage is TRBJ2-3; D remains unclear. Between the trimmed V and J ends, which lost 0 bases and 4 bases, there was a span of 5 bases. The V gene's germline CDR1 is LGHNA and CDR2 YNFKEQ. CDR3 length: 13 amino acids. This CDR3 is CASSQEAADTQYF. CDR3 nucleotide sequence: TGTGCCAGCAGCCAAGAAGCTGCAGATACGCAGTATTTT.

The chain uses TRBV4-1 and TRBJ2-7; 7 bases map to TRBD1. J lost 2 bases, V lost 4 bases, and 11 bases had no gene match. This CDR3 comprises 16 residues. Germline CDR1 reads MGHRA; CDR2 reads YSYEKL. Here the CDR3 reads CASSRETGVATYEQYF. CDR3 nucleotide sequence: TGCGCCAGCAGCCGAGAAACAGGGGTGGCGACCTACGAGCAGTACTTC.

This clone was counted at least ten times. The chain combines TRBV5-4 with TRBJ2-5; TRBD1 agrees at 7 bases. CDR3 size: 16 residues. The junction had 13 bases not matched to a gene; V was cut back by 7 bases and J by 1 base. Per germline, CDR1 SGHNT and CDR2 YYREEE (reference sequence). The CDR3 DNA is TGTGCCAGCTCCGGAAGGGCCGGGACAGCCCAAGAGACCCAGTACTTC. Amino acid sequence: CASSGRAGTAQETQYF.

V usage is TRBV24-1 and J usage is TRBJ2-5, with D perhaps matching TRBD1 (5 bases). The V and J ends lost 2 bases and 3 bases respectively, with 9 bases between them. This CDR3 has 14 residues. Germline values: CDR1 KGHDR, CDR2 SFDVKD. The DNA of the CDR3 is TGTGCCACCAGTGATTGGGGCACGGAAGAGACCCAGTACTTC. Amino acids: CATSDWGTEETQYF.